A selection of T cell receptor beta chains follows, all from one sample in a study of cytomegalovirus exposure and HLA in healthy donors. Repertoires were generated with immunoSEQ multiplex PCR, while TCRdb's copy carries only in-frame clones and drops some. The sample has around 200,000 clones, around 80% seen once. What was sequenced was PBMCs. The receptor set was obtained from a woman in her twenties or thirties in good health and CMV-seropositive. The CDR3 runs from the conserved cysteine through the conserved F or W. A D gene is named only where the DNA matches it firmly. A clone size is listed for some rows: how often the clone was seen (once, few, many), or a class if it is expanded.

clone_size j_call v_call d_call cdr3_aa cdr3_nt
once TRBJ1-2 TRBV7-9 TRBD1 CASSLGQGAEGYTF TGTGCCAGCAGCTTGGGACAGGGGGCCGAAGGCTACACCTTC
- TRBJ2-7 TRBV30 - CAWSLDSDYEQYF TGTGCCTGGAGCCTGGACAGTGACTACGAGCAGTACTTC
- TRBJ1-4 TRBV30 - CAWNQGKALGEKLFF TGTGCCTGGAACCAGGGAAAGGCGTTAGGTGAAAAACTGTTTTTT
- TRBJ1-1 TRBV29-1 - CSVGPGGTEAFF TGCAGCGTTGGCCCGGGGGGTACTGAAGCTTTCTTT
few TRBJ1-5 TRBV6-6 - CASKLGVTYSNQPQHF TGTGCCAGCAAGTTAGGGGTGACCTATAGCAATCAGCCCCAGCATTTT
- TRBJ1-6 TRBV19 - CASSVSSYNSPLHF TGTGCCAGTAGTGTGAGCTCCTATAATTCACCCCTCCACTTT
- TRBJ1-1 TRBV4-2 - CASSQEGGGEAFF TGTGCCAGCAGCCAAGAGGGGGGAGGTGAAGCTTTCTTT
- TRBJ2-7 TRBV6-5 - CASSRTTSGEQYF TGTGCCAGCAGTCGGACTACCTCGGGGGAGCAGTACTTC
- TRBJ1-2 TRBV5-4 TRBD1 CASSLASGGDGYTF TGTGCCAGCAGCTTGGCCTCAGGGGGCGATGGCTACACCTTC
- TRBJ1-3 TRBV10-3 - CAISESGQPVNTIYF TGTGCCATCAGTGAGTCGGGGCAGCCGGTCAACACCATATATTTT
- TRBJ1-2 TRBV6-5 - CASSRGQTYGYTF TGTGCCAGCAGCCGCGGACAGACCTATGGCTACACCTTC